This T cell receptor beta chain emerged from a study of identical twins. Study-level results: Twin-shared out-of-frame alpha sequences were enriched for low generation probability.

Germline CDR1 is SGHNT and CDR2 is YYREEE (reference sequence). Ends included, the CDR3 has 15 residues. Note on this clonotype: The antigen remains unidentified. The DNA is left out, because the CDR3 cannot be placed on it with certainty; the CDR3 is given as TCRdb lists it.

Each cDNA held unique molecular identifiers, and template switching gave it a universal primer site. TCRdb used MiXCR to reprocess the 5' RACE reads, holding one entry per CDR3 protein. The table lists around 100,000 distinct CDR3 sequences, 5.9% of them singletons, with less than 15% in the top ten. The source of this sequence is a woman in her forties or fifties in good health. The sequencing sample was made of memory T cells sorted from blood. The rearrangement uses TRBV5-4 and TRBJ1-2; TRBD1, as called in the table, went unchecked against the DNA. The CDR3 sequence is CASSLAVGQGAFLTF.